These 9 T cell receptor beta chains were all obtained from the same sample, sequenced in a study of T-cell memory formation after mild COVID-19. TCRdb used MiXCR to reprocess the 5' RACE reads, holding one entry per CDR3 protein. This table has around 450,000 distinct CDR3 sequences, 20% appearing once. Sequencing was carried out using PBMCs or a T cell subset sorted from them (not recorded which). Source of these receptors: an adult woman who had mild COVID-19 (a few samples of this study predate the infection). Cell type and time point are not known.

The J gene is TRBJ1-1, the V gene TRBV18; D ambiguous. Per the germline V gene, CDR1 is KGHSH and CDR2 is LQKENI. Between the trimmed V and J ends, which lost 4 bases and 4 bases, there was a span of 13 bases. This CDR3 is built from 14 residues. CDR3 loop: CASSLSLGGTEAFF. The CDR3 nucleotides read TGTGCCAGCTCACTCTCACTAGGCGGCACTGAAGCTTTCTTT.

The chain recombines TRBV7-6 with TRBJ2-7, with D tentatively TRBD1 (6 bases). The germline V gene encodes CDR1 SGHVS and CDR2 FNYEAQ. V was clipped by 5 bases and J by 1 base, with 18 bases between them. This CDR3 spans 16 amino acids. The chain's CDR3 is CASSGWDTGSSYEQYF. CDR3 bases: TGTGCCAGCAGCGGATGGGACACCGGATCGTCCTACGAGCAGTACTTC.

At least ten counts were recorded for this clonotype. The CDR3 loop is CASSHREDSPLHF. The CDR3 DNA is TGTGCCAGCAGCCATCGGGAGGATTCACCCCTCCACTTT. This chain joins TRBV3-1 and TRBJ1-6; D is undetermined. Germline V gene lookup returns CDR1 LGHDT and CDR2 YNNKEL (reference sequence). CDR3 length: 13 amino acids. V was pared by 3 bases and J by 8 bases, with 8 bases between.

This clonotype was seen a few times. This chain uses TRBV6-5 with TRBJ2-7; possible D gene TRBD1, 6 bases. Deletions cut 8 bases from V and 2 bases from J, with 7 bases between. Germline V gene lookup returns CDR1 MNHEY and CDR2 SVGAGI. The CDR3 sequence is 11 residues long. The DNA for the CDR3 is TGTGCCAGCGGGGACACCTACGAGCAGTACTTC. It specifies CASGDTYEQYF.

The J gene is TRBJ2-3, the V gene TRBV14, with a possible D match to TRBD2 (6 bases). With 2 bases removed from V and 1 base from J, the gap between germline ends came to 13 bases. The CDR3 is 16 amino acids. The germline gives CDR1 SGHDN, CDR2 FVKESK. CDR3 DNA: TGTGCCAGCAGCCAAACTTCGGGACTCCGCACAGATACGCAGTATTTT. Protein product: CASSQTSGLRTDTQYF.

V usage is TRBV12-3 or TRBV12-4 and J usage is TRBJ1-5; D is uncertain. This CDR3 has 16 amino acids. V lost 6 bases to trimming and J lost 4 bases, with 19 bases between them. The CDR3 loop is CASSPFPQAGNQPQHF. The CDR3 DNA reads TGTGCCAGCAGCCCCTTCCCTCAGGCTGGGAATCAGCCCCAGCATTTT.

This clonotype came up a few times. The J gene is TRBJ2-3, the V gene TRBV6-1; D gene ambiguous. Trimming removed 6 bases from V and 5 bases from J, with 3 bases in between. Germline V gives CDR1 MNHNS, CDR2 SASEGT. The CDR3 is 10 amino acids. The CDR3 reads CASRKDTQYF. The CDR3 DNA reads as TGTGCCAGCAGAAAAGATACGCAGTATTTT.

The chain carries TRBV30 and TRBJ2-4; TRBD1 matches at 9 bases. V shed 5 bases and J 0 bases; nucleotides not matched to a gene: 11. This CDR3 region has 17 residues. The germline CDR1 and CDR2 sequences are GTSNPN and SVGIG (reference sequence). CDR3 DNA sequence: TGTGCCTGGGGATACCAACAGGGGGCTCTAGCCAAAAACATTCAGTACTTC. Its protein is CAWGYQQGALAKNIQYF.

This chain's CDR3 is CASSTMTGEETQYF. CDR3 bases: TGTGCCAGCAGCACCATGACAGGGGAAGAGACCCAGTACTTC. This sequence joins TRBV13 and TRBJ2-5; TRBD1 agrees at 8 bases. V shed 5 bases and J 3 bases; nucleotides not matched to a gene: 5. The CDR3 spans 14 residues. Germline V lookup: CDR1 PRHDT, CDR2 FYEKMQ (reference sequence).